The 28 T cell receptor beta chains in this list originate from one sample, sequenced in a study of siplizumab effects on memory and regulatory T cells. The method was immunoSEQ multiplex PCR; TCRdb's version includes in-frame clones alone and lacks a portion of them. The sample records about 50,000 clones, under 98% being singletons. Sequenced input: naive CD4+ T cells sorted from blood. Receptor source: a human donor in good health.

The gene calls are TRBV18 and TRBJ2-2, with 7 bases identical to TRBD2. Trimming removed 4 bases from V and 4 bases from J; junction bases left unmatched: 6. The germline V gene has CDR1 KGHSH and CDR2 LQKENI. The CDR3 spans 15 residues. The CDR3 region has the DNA TGTGCCAGCTCACAAACTAGCGCGGCCACCGGGGAGCTGTTTTTT. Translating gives CASSQTSAATGELFF.

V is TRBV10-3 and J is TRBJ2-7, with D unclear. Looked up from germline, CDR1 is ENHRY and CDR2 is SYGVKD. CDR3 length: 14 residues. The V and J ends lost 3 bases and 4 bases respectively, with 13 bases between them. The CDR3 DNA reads TGTGCCATCAGTGACTCCTCTACCCCGTACGAGCAGTACTTC. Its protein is CAISDSSTPYEQYF.

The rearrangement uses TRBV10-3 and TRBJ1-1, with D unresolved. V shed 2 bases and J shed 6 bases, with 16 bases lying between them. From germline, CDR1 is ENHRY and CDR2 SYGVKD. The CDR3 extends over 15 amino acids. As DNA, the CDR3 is TGTGCCATCAGTGAGCGAGCCGGGGTCGAAGCTGAAGCTTTCTTT. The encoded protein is CAISERAGVEAEAFF.

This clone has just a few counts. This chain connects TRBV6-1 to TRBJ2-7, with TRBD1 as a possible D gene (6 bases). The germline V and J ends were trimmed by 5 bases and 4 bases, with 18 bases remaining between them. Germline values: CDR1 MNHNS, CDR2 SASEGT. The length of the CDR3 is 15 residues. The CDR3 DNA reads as TGTGCCAGCAGTTCACAGGGCATACGGTTTTACGAGCAGTACTTC. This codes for CASSSQGIRFYEQYF.

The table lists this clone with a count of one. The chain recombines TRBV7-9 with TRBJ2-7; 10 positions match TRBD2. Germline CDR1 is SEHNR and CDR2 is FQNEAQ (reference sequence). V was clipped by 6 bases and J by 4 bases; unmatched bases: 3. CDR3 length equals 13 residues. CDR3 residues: CASRASGRYEQYF. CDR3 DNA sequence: TGTGCCAGCAGGGCTAGCGGGAGATACGAGCAGTACTTC.

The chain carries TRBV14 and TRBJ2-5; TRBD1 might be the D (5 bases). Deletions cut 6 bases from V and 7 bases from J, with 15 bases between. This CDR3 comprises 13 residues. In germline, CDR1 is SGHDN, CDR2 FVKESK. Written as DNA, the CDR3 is TGTGCCAGCAGTGGGGCGAACACGGGGACCCAGTACTTC. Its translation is CASSGANTGTQYF.

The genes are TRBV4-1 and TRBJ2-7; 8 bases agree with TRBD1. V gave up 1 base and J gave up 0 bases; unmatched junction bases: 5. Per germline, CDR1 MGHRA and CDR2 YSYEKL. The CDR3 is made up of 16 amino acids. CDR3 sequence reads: CASSQGATGASYEQYF. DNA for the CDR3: TGCGCCAGCAGCCAAGGGGCGACAGGGGCCTCCTACGAGCAGTACTTC.

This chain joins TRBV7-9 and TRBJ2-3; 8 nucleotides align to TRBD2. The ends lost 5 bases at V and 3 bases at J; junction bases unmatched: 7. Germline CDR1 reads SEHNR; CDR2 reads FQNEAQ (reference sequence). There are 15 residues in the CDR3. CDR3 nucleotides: TGTGCCAGCAGCACCCGGGAGGGGAGGACAGATACGCAGTATTTT. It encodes CASSTREGRTDTQYF.

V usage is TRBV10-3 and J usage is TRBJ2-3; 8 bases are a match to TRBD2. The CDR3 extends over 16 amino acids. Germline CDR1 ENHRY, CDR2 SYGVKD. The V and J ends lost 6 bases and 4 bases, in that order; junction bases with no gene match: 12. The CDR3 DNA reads TGTGCCATCAGCCTCTCGGGAGGGAGTTGGGCAGATACGCAGTATTTT. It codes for CAISLSGGSWADTQYF.

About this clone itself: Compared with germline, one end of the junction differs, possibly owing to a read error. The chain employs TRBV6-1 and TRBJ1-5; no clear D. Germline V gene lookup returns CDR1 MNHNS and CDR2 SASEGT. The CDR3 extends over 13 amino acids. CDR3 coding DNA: TGTGCCAGCAGTGAAGGTCGAAATCGGCCCCAGCATTTT. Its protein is CASSEGRNRPQHF.

The CDR3 sequence is CATRASGRDTDTQYF. CDR3 in DNA: TGTGCCACCAGGGCTAGCGGGAGAGATACAGATACGCAGTATTTT. The chain recombines TRBV28 with TRBJ2-3; the match to TRBD2 covers 10 bases. The CDR3 loop spans 15 amino acids. CDR1 and CDR2 (germline): MDHEN, SYDVKM. The junction had 10 bases not matched to a gene; V was cut back by 10 bases and J by 3 bases.

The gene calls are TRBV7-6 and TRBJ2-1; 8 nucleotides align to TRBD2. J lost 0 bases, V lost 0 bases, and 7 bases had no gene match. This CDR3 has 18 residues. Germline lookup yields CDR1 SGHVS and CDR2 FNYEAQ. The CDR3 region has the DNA TGTGCCAGCAGCTTAGCGGGTCGGGAGGGTTTCTCCTACAATGAGCAGTTCTTC. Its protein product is CASSLAGREGFSYNEQFF.

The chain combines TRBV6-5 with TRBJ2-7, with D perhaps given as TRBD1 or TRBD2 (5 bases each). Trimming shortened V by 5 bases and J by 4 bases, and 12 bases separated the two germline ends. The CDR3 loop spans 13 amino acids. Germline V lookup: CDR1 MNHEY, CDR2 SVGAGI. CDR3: CASSRDRLYEQYF. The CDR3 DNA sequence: TGTGCCAGCAGTCGGGACCGATTGTACGAGCAGTACTTC.

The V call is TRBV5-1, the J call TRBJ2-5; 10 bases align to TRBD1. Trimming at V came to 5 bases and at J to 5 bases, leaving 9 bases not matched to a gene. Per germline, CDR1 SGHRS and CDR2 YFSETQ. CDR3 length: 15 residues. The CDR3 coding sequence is TGCGCCAGCAGTGGGGACAGGGGTGGTAGCGAGACCCAGTACTTC. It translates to CASSGDRGGSETQYF.

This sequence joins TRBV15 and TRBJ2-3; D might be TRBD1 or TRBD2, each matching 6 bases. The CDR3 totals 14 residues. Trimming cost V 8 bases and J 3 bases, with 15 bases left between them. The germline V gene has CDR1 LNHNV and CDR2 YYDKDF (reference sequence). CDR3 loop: CATRGRELTDTQYF. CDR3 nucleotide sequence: TGTGCCACCCGGGGGCGGGAACTTACAGATACGCAGTATTTT.

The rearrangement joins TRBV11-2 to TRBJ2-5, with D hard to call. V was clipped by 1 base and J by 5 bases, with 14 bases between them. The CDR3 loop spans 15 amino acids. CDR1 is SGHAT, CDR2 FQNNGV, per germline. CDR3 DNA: TGTGCCAGCAGCTTAGGCCAGACCTCTGTGGAGACCCAGTACTTC. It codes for CASSLGQTSVETQYF. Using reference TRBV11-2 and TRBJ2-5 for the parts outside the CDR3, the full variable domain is EAGVAQSPRYKIIEKRQSVAFWCNPISGHATLYWYQQILGQGPKLLIQFQNNGVVDDSQLPKDRFSAERLKGVDSTLKIQPAKLEDSAVYLCASSLGQTSVETQYFGPGTRLLVL.

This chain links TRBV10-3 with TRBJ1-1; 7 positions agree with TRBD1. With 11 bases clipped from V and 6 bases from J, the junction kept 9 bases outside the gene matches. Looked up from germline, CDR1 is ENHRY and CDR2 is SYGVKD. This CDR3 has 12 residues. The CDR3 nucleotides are TGTGCCGTAGGACAGGTCGGGGCTGAAGCTTTCTTT. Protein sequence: CAVGQVGAEAFF.

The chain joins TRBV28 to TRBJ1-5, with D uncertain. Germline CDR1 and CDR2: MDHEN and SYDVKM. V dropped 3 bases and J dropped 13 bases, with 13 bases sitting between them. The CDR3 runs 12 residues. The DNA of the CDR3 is TGTGCCAGCAGTTTTCCGGTCATCCCTCAGCATTTT. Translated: CASSFPVIPQHF.

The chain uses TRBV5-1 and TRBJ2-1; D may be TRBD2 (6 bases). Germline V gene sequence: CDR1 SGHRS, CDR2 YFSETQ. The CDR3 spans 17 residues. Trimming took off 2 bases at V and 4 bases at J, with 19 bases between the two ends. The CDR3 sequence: CASSLGLREHLYNEQFF. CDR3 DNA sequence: TGCGCCAGCAGCTTAGGTCTGCGGGAACACCTTTACAATGAGCAGTTCTTC. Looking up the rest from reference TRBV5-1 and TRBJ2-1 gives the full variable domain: KAGVTQTPRYLIKTRGQQVTLSCSPISGHRSVSWYQQTPGQGLQFLFEYFSETQRNKGNFPGRFSGRQFSNSRSEMNVSTLELGDSALYLCASSLGLREHLYNEQFFGPGTRLTVL.

The CDR3 region has the DNA TGTGCCAGCAGCTGGGGGGCGTTTGTCACAGATACGCAGTATTTT. Protein: CASSWGAFVTDTQYF. This chain joins TRBV7-9 and TRBJ2-3; TRBD1 or TRBD2 may be the D gene (6 bases each). V lost 4 bases and J 2 bases, leaving 13 bases between the germline ends. The germline V gene encodes CDR1 SEHNR and CDR2 FQNEAQ (reference sequence). The CDR3 is made up of 15 amino acids.

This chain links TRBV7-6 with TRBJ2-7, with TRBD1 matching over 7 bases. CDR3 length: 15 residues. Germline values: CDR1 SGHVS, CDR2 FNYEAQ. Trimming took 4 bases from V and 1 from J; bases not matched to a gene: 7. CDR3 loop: CASSWHRDRSYEQYF. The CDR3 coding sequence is TGTGCCAGCAGCTGGCACCGGGACAGATCCTACGAGCAGTACTTC.

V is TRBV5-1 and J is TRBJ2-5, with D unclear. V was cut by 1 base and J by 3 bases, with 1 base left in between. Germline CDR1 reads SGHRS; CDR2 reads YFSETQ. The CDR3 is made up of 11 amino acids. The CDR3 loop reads CASSLKETQYF. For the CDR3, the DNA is TGCGCCAGCAGCTTGAAAGAGACCCAGTACTTC.

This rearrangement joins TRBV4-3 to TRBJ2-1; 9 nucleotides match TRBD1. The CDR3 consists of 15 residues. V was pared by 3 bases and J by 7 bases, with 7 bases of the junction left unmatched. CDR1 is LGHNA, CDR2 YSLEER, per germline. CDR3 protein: CASSQPGQGSNEQFF. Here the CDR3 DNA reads TGCGCCAGCAGCCAGCCGGGACAGGGTAGTAATGAGCAGTTCTTC.

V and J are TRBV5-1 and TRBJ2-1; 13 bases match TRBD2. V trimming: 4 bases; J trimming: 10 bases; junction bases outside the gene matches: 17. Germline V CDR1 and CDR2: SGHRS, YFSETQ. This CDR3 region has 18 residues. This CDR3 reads CASSMNQYPGLAGMEQFF. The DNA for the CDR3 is TGCGCCAGCAGCATGAATCAGTATCCGGGACTAGCGGGAATGGAGCAGTTCTTC. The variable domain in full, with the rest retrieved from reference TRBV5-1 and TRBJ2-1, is KAGVTQTPRYLIKTRGQQVTLSCSPISGHRSVSWYQQTPGQGLQFLFEYFSETQRNKGNFPGRFSGRQFSNSRSEMNVSTLELGDSALYLCASSMNQYPGLAGMEQFFGPGTRLTVL.

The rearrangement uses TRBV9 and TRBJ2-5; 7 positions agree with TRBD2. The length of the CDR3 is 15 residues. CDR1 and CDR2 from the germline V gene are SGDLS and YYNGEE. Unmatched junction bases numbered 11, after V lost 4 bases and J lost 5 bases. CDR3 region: CASSPGGLGAETQYF. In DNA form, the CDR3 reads TGTGCCAGCAGCCCAGGCGGACTAGGGGCGGAGACCCAGTACTTC.

Written as DNA, the CDR3 is TGTGCCAGCAGCCTTGGACTAGGGGGTAGGGAGCAGTTCTTC. Amino acid sequence: CASSLGLGGREQFF. The chain uses TRBV5-4 and TRBJ2-1, with D perhaps matching TRBD2 (7 bases). V was clipped by 4 bases and J by 10 bases, with 18 bases between them. The CDR3 has 14 amino acids. Germline CDR1 reads SGHNT; CDR2 reads YYREEE (reference sequence).

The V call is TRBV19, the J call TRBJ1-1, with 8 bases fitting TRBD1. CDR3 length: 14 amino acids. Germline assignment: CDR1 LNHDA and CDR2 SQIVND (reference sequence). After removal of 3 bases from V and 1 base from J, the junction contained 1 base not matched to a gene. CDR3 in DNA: TGTGCCAGTAGTATGGGGACAGGGAACACTGAAGCTTTCTTT. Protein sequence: CASSMGTGNTEAFF.

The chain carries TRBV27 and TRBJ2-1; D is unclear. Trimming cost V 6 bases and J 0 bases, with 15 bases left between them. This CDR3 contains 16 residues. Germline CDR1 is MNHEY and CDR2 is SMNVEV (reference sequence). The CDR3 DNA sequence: TGTGCCAGCAGCCGAATCAGGCAAAGCTCCTACAATGAGCAGTTCTTC. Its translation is CASSRIRQSSYNEQFF.